The subject of this entry is one TCR beta chain. Its antigen is unidentified. Trimming took off 2 bases at V and 14 bases at J, with 14 bases between the two ends. Germline CDR1 and CDR2: SGHRS and YFSETQ. The CDR3 sequence is 12 residues long. Each donor's blood draw was 8.5 to 10 milliliters of peripheral blood. The amount of total RNA extracted per sample was at least 5 micrograms. This specimen comes from a study of blood T cells in healthy people across ages. Regarding the study as a whole: Naive CD4+ cell counts and diversity both ran higher in long-lived than in aged donors.

A J-beta primer mix and a sample-barcoded 5' primer were used in a second PCR of about 7 to 12 cycles. Tagging of each cDNA molecule was performed by a template-switch adaptor with 12 random nucleotides. In TCRdb, the 5' RACE reads were re-called with MiXCR into one record per CDR3 protein. The data contain around 1,700,000 distinct CDR3 sequences, under 30% of them singletons. The sequencing input was blood. The sequence derives from a woman in her twenties or thirties in good health. This sequence joins TRBV5-1 and TRBJ2-4; tentative D call: TRBD2 (6 bases). The CDR3 loop reads CASSFDGTQEYF. CDR3 nucleotide sequence: TGCGCCAGCAGCTTCGACGGGACTCAGGAGTACTTC.